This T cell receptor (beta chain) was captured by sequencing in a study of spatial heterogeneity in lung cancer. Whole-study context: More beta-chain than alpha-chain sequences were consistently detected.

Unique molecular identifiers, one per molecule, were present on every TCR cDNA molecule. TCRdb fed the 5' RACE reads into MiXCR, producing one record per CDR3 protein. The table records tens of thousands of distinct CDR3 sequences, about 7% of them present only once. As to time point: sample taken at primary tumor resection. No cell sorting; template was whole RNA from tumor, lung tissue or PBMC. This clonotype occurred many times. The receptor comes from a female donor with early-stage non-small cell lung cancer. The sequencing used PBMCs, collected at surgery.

CDR3: CASSYNRESPLHF. CDR3 nucleotides: TGTGCCAGCAGCTATAACAGGGAATCACCCCTCCACTTT. The chain uses TRBV5-4 and TRBJ1-6, with D possibly TRBD1 on 6 matching bases. In germline, CDR1 is SGHNT, CDR2 YYREEE (reference sequence). The V and J ends lost 3 bases and 10 bases respectively, with 11 bases between them. The CDR3 loop spans 13 amino acids.